This is a list of T cell receptor beta chains from one sample in a study of control samples from healthy donors and cancer patients. Assay: immunoSEQ multiplex PCR; the TCRdb copy retains only in-frame clones and omits some. Altogether around 120,000 clones are present, 91% being singletons, with the ten largest covering 7.8%. The sequencing input was blood. The receptors shown here come from a woman aged 18 to 35 in good health. Each CDR3 is given with its conserved first and last residue. A D gene is named only where the DNA matches it firmly. Expanded clones get a size class; other rows say once, few or many, or leave the size out.

size: NA
V: TRBV24-1
D: NA
J: TRBJ2-2
length: 15
CDR3: CATSDTDRYTGELFF
DNA: TGTGCCACCAGTGATACCGACAGATACACCGGGGAGCTGTTTTTT

size: few
V: TRBV10-3
D: NA
J: TRBJ1-4
length: 14
CDR3: CAISESGKREKLFF
DNA: TGTGCCATCAGTGAGTCTGGGAAGAGGGAAAAACTGTTTTTT

size: NA
V: TRBV24-1
D: NA
J: TRBJ1-1
length: 13
CDR3: CATRGGDGPEAFF
DNA: TGTGCCACCCGAGGGGGGGACGGACCTGAAGCTTTCTTT

size: NA
V: TRBV18
D: TRBD1
J: TRBJ1-6
length: 16
CDR3: CASSPPDRGLNSPLHF
DNA: TGTGCCAGCTCACCGCCGGACAGGGGGCTTAATTCACCCCTCCACTTT

size: NA
V: TRBV30
D: NA
J: TRBJ1-1
length: 13
CDR3: CAWSNRRNTEAFF
DNA: TGTGCCTGGAGCAACAGACGGAACACTGAAGCTTTCTTT

size: NA
V: TRBV29-1
D: NA
J: TRBJ2-1
length: 13
CDR3: CSAPGGGRNEQFF
DNA: TGCAGCGCCCCAGGGGGAGGGCGAAATGAGCAGTTCTTC

size: NA
V: TRBV7-3
D: TRBD2
J: TRBJ2-3
length: 15
CDR3: CASSLTGGSTDTQYF
DNA: TGTGCCAGCAGCTTAACGGGGGGGAGCACAGATACGCAGTATTTT

size: once
V: TRBV6-5
D: NA
J: TRBJ2-1
length: 13
CDR3: CASGGHSGNEQFF
DNA: TGTGCCAGCGGGGGTCATAGTGGCAATGAGCAGTTCTTC

size: NA
V: TRBV2
D: NA
J: TRBJ2-7
length: 15
CDR3: CASRPSRTEHYEQYF
DNA: TGTGCCAGCAGACCCTCCCGGACAGAACACTACGAGCAGTACTTC

size: NA
V: TRBV4-3
D: NA
J: TRBJ1-4
length: 22
CDR3: CASSQSKDGFFEQGTIAEKLFF
DNA: TGCGCCAGCAGCCAATCAAAAGACGGTTTTTTCGAACAGGGCACGATAGCTGAAAAACTGTTTTTT

size: NA
V: TRBV7-2
D: NA
J: TRBJ1-6
length: 15
CDR3: CASSSASLANSPLHF
DNA: TGTGCCAGCAGCTCCGCTAGTTTGGCAAATTCACCCCTCCACTTT

size: NA
V: TRBV4-1
D: NA
J: TRBJ2-1
length: 15
CDR3: CASSPFGVSYNEQFF
DNA: TGCGCCAGCAGCCCATTTGGGGTCTCCTACAATGAGCAGTTCTTC

size: NA
V: TRBV28
D: NA
J: TRBJ1-1
length: 15
CDR3: CASSPGGLMNTEAFF
DNA: TGTGCCAGCAGCCCCGGGGGATTAATGAACACTGAAGCTTTCTTT

size: NA
V: TRBV6-2/TRBV6-3
D: NA
J: TRBJ1-1
length: 19
CDR3: CASSYSKNQTQGRVTEAFF
DNA: TGTGCCAGCAGTTACTCGAAAAATCAAACCCAGGGGCGGGTCACTGAAGCTTTCTTT

size: many
V: TRBV18
D: NA
J: TRBJ2-7
length: 14
CDR3: CASSLSPDFSEQYF
DNA: TGTGCCAGCTCACTATCACCCGATTTCTCCGAGCAGTACTTC

size: NA
V: TRBV19
D: TRBD2
J: TRBJ2-1
length: 16
CDR3: CASKPYGTSGYNEQFF
DNA: TGTGCCAGTAAACCTTACGGGACTAGCGGCTACAATGAGCAGTTCTTC

size: NA
V: TRBV10-2
D: TRBD1
J: TRBJ1-4
length: 14
CDR3: CASSSGQSNEKLFF
DNA: TGCGCCAGCAGTTCGGGACAGTCTAATGAAAAACTGTTTTTT

size: NA
V: TRBV19
D: NA
J: TRBJ2-1
length: 13
CDR3: CASSIGNANEQFF
DNA: TGTGCCAGTAGTATAGGGAATGCCAATGAGCAGTTCTTC

size: NA
V: TRBV28
D: NA
J: TRBJ1-1
length: 18
CDR3: CASTPLTRKPGGYTEAFF
DNA: TGTGCCAGCACCCCGCTGACTCGAAAACCCGGGGGGTACACTGAAGCTTTCTTT

size: NA
V: TRBV19
D: NA
J: TRBJ2-2
length: 15
CDR3: CASSIAPRGIGELFF
DNA: TGTGCCAGTAGTATAGCCCCACGGGGGATAGGGGAGCTGTTTTTT

size: NA
V: TRBV4-1
D: TRBD1
J: TRBJ1-4
length: 19
CDR3: CASSQDGECQGATNEKLFF
DNA: TGCGCCAGCAGCCAAGATGGGGAATGTCAGGGGGCAACTAATGAAAAACTGTTTTTT

size: NA
V: TRBV9
D: TRBD2
J: TRBJ2-7
length: 15
CDR3: CASSVDSSGLYEQYF
DNA: TGTGCCAGCAGCGTAGATTCTAGCGGACTCTACGAGCAGTACTTC

size: NA
V: TRBV9
D: NA
J: TRBJ1-6
length: 16
CDR3: CASSALSAVGDSPLHF
DNA: TGTGCCAGCAGCGCCCTTTCGGCGGTTGGGGATTCACCCCTCCACTTT

size: NA
V: TRBV27
D: NA
J: TRBJ2-7
length: 13
CDR3: CASSLSRSYEQYF
DNA: TGTGCCAGCAGTTTATCTCGCAGCTACGAGCAGTACTTC

size: NA
V: TRBV29-1
D: TRBD1
J: TRBJ2-5
length: 16
CDR3: CSVGGTTGGGWETQYF
DNA: TGCAGCGTTGGAGGGACCACAGGGGGCGGTTGGGAGACCCAGTACTTC

size: NA
V: TRBV3-1/TRBV3-2
D: NA
J: TRBJ2-4
length: 16
CDR3: CASSLTGTQAKNIQYF
DNA: TGTGCCAGCAGCCTAACCGGGACCCAAGCCAAAAACATTCAGTACTTC

size: many
V: TRBV15
D: NA
J: TRBJ1-4
length: 10
CDR3: CATSREKLFF
DNA: TGTGCCACCAGCAGAGAAAAACTGTTTTTT